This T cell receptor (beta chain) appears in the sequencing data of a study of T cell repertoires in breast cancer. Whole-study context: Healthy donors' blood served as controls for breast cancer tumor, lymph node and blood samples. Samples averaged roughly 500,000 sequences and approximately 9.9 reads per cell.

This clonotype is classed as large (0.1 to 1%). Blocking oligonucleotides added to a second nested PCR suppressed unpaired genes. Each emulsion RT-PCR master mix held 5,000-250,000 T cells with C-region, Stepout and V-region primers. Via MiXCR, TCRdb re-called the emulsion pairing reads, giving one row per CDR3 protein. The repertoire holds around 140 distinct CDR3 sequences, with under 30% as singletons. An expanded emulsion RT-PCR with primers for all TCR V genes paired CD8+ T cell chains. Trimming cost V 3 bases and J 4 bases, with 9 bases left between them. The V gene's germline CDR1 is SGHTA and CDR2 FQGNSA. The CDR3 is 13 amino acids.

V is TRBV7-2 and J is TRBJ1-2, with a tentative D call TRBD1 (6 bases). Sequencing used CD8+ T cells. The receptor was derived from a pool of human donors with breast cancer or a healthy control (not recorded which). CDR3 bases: TGTGCCAGCAGCTTTCAGGGGTCCTATGGCTACACCTTC. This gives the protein CASSFQGSYGYTF.